This T cell receptor beta chain was documented in a study of T cells in Graves' hyperthyroidism and ophthalmopathy. Study-wide findings and caveats: Classification by a 13 V-J model distinguished ophthalmopathy from stable hyperthyroidism. Most expanded thyroid clonotypes above 0.001 recurred in blood.

The CDR3 is 13 residues long. The germline gives CDR1 SGHTA, CDR2 FQGNSA. Trimming removed 11 bases from V and 0 bases from J, with 10 bases in between. Regions amplified from RNA transcripts were the TCR beta CDR3 regions. The primer set for the first-round RT-PCR of the TCR CDR3 was HTBI. One entry per CDR3 protein results from TCRdb running MiXCR on the multiplex PCR reads. The sample yields about 560,000 distinct CDR3 sequences, about a sixth seen once. This clonotype was counted only a few times. The antigen is undetermined. Material: blood. This chain joins TRBV7-2 and TRBJ2-2; D is perhaps TRBD1 or TRBD2 (5 bases each). The origin of this receptor is a woman between 25 and 40 years old with Graves' hyperthyroidism. The CDR3 bases are TGTGCCCGAGGGGCCACGAACACCGGGGAGCTGTTTTTT. Translation gives CARGATNTGELFF.